Each of the 28 T cell receptor beta chains below was sequenced from the same sample in a study of blood T cell repertoires in COVID-19. Method: immunoSEQ multiplex PCR; TCRdb's copy keeps in-frame clones and lacks some. This table has roughly 40,000 clones, 65% to 80% appearing once. The specimen sequenced was peripheral blood. The origin of the receptors is a man of 80 years or more with acute or convalescent COVID-19.

The genes are TRBV2 and TRBJ2-2; 10 positions agree with TRBD1. CDR1 is SNHLY and CDR2 is FYNNEI in the germline V gene. V gave up 8 bases and J gave up 5 bases; unmatched junction bases: 5. The CDR3 has 14 amino acids. CDR3 protein: CASRGQGETGELFF. The CDR3 region has the DNA TGTGCCAGCCGAGGACAGGGGGAAACCGGGGAGCTGTTTTTT. Full variable domain (missing parts from reference TRBV2 and TRBJ2-2): EPEVTQTPSHQVTQMGQEVILRCVPISNHLYFYWYRQILGQKVEFLVSFYNNEISEKSEIFDDQFSVERPDGSNFTLKIRSTKLEDSAMYFCASRGQGETGELFFGEGSRLTVL.

The V and J genes are TRBV19 and TRBJ2-7; D gene ambiguous. The V and J ends lost 2 bases and 3 bases respectively, with 8 bases between them. The germline CDR1 and CDR2 sequences are LNHDA and SQIVND (reference sequence). This CDR3 comprises 13 residues. The CDR3 sequence is CASSISSIYEQYF. CDR3 coding DNA: TGTGCCAGTAGTATAAGTAGTATCTACGAGCAGTACTTC.

In the case of this clone: Other DNA variants within this sample encode the same CDR3. This chain connects TRBV7-2 to TRBJ2-3, with TRBD2 matching over 9 bases. CDR1 is SGHTA and CDR2 is FQGNSA in the germline V gene. The CDR3 is made up of 16 amino acids. V lost 4 bases to trimming and J lost 1 base; unmatched junction nucleotides: 6. DNA of the CDR3: TGTGCCAGCAGCTCCCCAGCGGGAGGCGGCACAGATACGCAGTATTTT. This encodes CASSSPAGGGTDTQYF.

This clone was observed once. The J gene is TRBJ1-2, the V gene TRBV12-5; D perhaps matches TRBD1 (5 bases). The V gene lost 1 base and the J gene lost 4 bases, with 19 bases spanning the gap. CDR3 size: 17 residues. CDR1 is LGHNT, CDR2 FRNRAP, per germline. In DNA form, the CDR3 reads TGTGCTAGTGGTTTGGAACCTTCCAGGGTCGGGGGCTATGGCTACACCTTC. Amino acid sequence: CASGLEPSRVGGYGYTF.

The rearrangement links TRBV7-3 to TRBJ2-2; D remains unclear. CDR1 is SGHTA and CDR2 is FQGTGA in the germline V gene. The CDR3 runs 14 residues. Deletions cut 2 bases from V and 1 base from J, with 5 bases between. CDR3 residues: CASSLLGNTGELFF. The CDR3 nucleotides read TGTGCCAGCAGCTTACTAGGGAACACCGGGGAGCTGTTTTTT.

The rearrangement joins TRBV2 to TRBJ1-5; D is undetermined. Trimming took off 6 bases at V and 3 bases at J, with 12 bases between the two ends. The CDR3 has 14 amino acids. Germline-derived CDR1 and CDR2 are SNHLY and FYNNEI. The CDR3 here is CASSPRVPNQPQHF. Written as DNA, the CDR3 is TGTGCCAGCAGCCCCCGGGTCCCCAATCAGCCCCAGCATTTT.

This clone has just a few counts. The chain joins TRBV14 to TRBJ1-1; D call uncertain. Germline-derived CDR1 and CDR2 are SGHDN and FVKESK. There are 15 residues in the CDR3. V was shortened by 0 bases and J by 2 bases, with 10 bases between the two germline ends. The CDR3 is CASSQDRQRNTEAFF. The CDR3 DNA follows: TGTGCCAGCAGCCAAGATCGTCAGCGAAACACTGAAGCTTTCTTT.

CDR3 in DNA: TGTGCCACCAGCAGAGAGCGGGCAACCTACGAGCAGTACTTC. This encodes CATSRERATYEQYF. J is TRBJ2-7 and V is TRBV15; perhaps TRBD2 as D (5 bases). The V gene lost 0 bases and the J gene lost 2 bases, with 8 bases spanning the gap. CDR3 length equals 14 residues. Looked up from germline, CDR1 is LNHNV and CDR2 is YYDKDF (reference sequence).

This clone was seen at least ten times. This chain connects TRBV5-6 to TRBJ1-6; weak D call: TRBD1 (5 bases). The V end was cut by 4 bases, the J end by 8 bases, with 7 bases between. CDR3 length: 12 residues. The V gene's germline CDR1 is SGHDT and CDR2 YYEEEE. CDR3 sequence (DNA): TGTGCCAGCAGCCCCAGGGATTCACCCCTCCACTTT. Protein: CASSPRDSPLHF.

V and J are TRBV2 and TRBJ2-5; a weak D match, TRBD2 (5 bases). This CDR3 comprises 13 residues. The V end was cut by 6 bases, the J end by 3 bases, with 11 bases between. Germline-derived CDR1 and CDR2 are SNHLY and FYNNEI. The CDR3 here is CASRPDSKETQYF. The DNA of the CDR3 is TGTGCCAGCAGGCCGGACTCTAAAGAGACCCAGTACTTC.

The chain links TRBV11-2 to TRBJ2-1, with TRBD2 as a possible D gene (5 bases). Trimming left V 2 bases short and J 2 bases short, with 13 bases between. Germline loops: CDR1 SGHAT, CDR2 FQNNGV. CDR3 length: 16 residues. CDR3 sequence (DNA): TGTGCCAGCAGCTTAAATGCTAGCAGTCCCTACAATGAGCAGTTCTTC. Encoded protein: CASSLNASSPYNEQFF.

V is TRBV19 and J is TRBJ2-7, with 13 bases aligning to TRBD2. In germline, CDR1 is LNHDA, CDR2 SQIVND (reference sequence). The CDR3 spans 18 residues. The J segment lost 0 bases and the V segment lost 5 bases, leaving 10 bases of the junction unmatched. CDR3 sequence (DNA): TGTGCCAGTAGTCACAGACTAGCGGGAGGCCAGAGCTCCTACGAGCAGTACTTC. This codes for CASSHRLAGGQSSYEQYF. The whole variable domain, remainder taken from reference TRBV19 and TRBJ2-7, is DGGITQSPKYLFRKEGQNVTLSCEQNLNHDAMYWYRQDPGQGLRLIYYSQIVNDFQKGDIAEGYSVSREKKESFPLTVTSAQKNPTAFYLCASSHRLAGGQSSYEQYFGPGTRLTVT.

The chain employs TRBV5-1 and TRBJ1-1, with D perhaps matching TRBD1 (6 bases). This CDR3 is built from 16 residues. Trimming stripped 2 bases from V and 0 bases from J, with 14 bases between. Germline V CDR1 and CDR2: SGHRS, YFSETQ. The CDR3 DNA follows: TGCGCCAGCAGCTTCTCTTCCGGGACACTGAACACTGAAGCTTTCTTT. Translated: CASSFSSGTLNTEAFF.

The chain uses TRBV5-1 and TRBJ1-1; D is ambiguous. The CDR3 covers 15 residues. Germline CDR1 SGHRS, CDR2 YFSETQ. The ends were cut back, 4 bases at V and 2 bases at J, with 15 bases in the middle. The CDR3 spells CASSLEPYSNTEAFF. CDR3 DNA: TGCGCCAGCAGCCTTGAACCTTACAGTAACACTGAAGCTTTCTTT.

This clone was seen a few times. This rearrangement joins TRBV5-4 to TRBJ2-7; 7 bases align to TRBD2. The CDR3 sequence is 16 residues long. Germline V CDR1 and CDR2: SGHNT, YYREEE (reference sequence). The junction had 12 bases not matched to a gene; V was cut back by 4 bases and J by 2 bases. CDR3 in DNA: TGTGCCAGCAGCGGTGGGACGGGAGGCCCTACCTACGAGCAGTACTTC. This codes for CASSGGTGGPTYEQYF.

The gene calls are TRBV15 and TRBJ1-1, with TRBD1 matching 7 bases. CDR3 length: 15 residues. With 3 bases clipped from V and 3 bases from J, the junction kept 7 bases outside the gene matches. The germline CDR1 and CDR2 sequences are LNHNV and YYDKDF (reference sequence). The CDR3 protein is CATSSEQGWDTEAFF. The CDR3 coding sequence is TGTGCCACCAGCAGCGAACAGGGGTGGGACACTGAAGCTTTCTTT.

This clone was seen only once. This chain links TRBV23-1 with TRBJ2-3; TRBD1 might be the D (6 bases). TRBV23-1 belongs to the ORF category, with a function that is uncertain. Trimming removed 3 bases at V and 11 bases at J, with 9 bases between. The CDR3 covers 11 residues. CDR3 sequence (DNA): TGCGCCAGCAGTCATGACAGGAAGCAGTATTTT. The encoded protein is CASSHDRKQYF.

The chain has TRBV2 and TRBJ2-5, with 8 positions matching TRBD1. CDR1 and CDR2 from the germline V gene are SNHLY and FYNNEI. V shed 9 bases, J shed 2 bases, and the junction held 5 bases outside the gene matches. This CDR3 has 13 amino acids. This chain's CDR3 is CARPGQEQETQYF. The DNA of the CDR3 is TGTGCCAGGCCGGGACAGGAGCAAGAGACCCAGTACTTC.

This chain uses TRBV6-6 with TRBJ2-1, with TRBD2 as a possible D gene (5 bases). CDR3 size: 15 residues. Between the trimmed V and J ends, which lost 7 bases and 2 bases, there was a span of 15 bases. Looked up from germline, CDR1 is MNHNY and CDR2 is SVGAGI (reference sequence). The CDR3 bases are TGTGCCAGCACCTATCGGACTGACACCTACAATGAGCAGTTCTTC. Its translation is CASTYRTDTYNEQFF.

V and J are TRBV30 and TRBJ1-3; D uncertain. Germline CDR1 is GTSNPN and CDR2 is SVGIG (reference sequence). This CDR3 is built from 16 residues. The V and J ends lost 7 bases and 0 bases respectively, with 19 bases between them. The CDR3 sequence: CASRPHRLNSGNTIYF. CDR3 nucleotide sequence: TGTGCCTCAAGACCGCACCGACTGAACTCTGGAAACACCATATATTTT. Full variable domain (missing parts from reference TRBV30 and TRBJ1-3): SQTIHQWPATLVQPVGSPLSLECTVEGTSNPNLYWYRQAAGRGLQLLFYSVGIGQISSEVPQNLSASRPQDRQFILSSKKLLLSDSGFYLCASRPHRLNSGNTIYFGEGSWLTVV.

The rearrangement uses TRBV18 and TRBJ1-1, with D uncertain. The CDR3 covers 14 residues. Deletions cut 2 bases from V and 4 bases from J, with 11 bases between. CDR1 is KGHSH and CDR2 is LQKENI in the germline V gene. As DNA, the CDR3 is TGTGCCAGCTCACCAGGCGGGCCGGGCACTGAAGCTTTCTTT. Translation gives CASSPGGPGTEAFF.

This clone was observed a handful of times. The rearrangement links TRBV6-5 to TRBJ1-2; 9 nucleotides agree with TRBD1. From germline, CDR1 is MNHEY and CDR2 SVGAGI. The CDR3 has 14 amino acids. J was trimmed by 4 bases and V by 7 bases; bases with no gene match: 7. The CDR3 DNA follows: TGTGCCAGCAAGCCACCGACAGGGGGCTATGGCTACACCTTC. Translating gives CASKPPTGGYGYTF.

This chain joins TRBV6-5 and TRBJ2-2, with D possibly TRBD2 on 6 matching bases. V lost 6 bases and J 4 bases, leaving 12 bases between the germline ends. CDR1 is MNHEY, CDR2 SVGAGI, per germline. This CDR3 comprises 14 residues. The chain's CDR3 is CASRLLEGTGELFF. The CDR3 DNA sequence: TGTGCCAGCAGACTACTGGAGGGCACCGGGGAGCTGTTTTTT.

The CDR3 here is CASSKIPGGAKNIQYF. Written as DNA, the CDR3 is TGTGCCAGCAGCAAAATTCCAGGGGGAGCCAAAAACATTCAGTACTTC. The chain has TRBV21-1 and TRBJ2-4; the table's D call, TRBD1, has no DNA check behind it. TRBV21-1 is a listed pseudogene. The CDR3 covers 16 residues.

The rearrangement uses TRBV2 and TRBJ2-1, with a possible D match to TRBD2 (7 bases). V lost 10 bases and J 7 bases, leaving 17 bases between the germline ends. Per the germline V gene, CDR1 is SNHLY and CDR2 is FYNNEI. The CDR3 contains 13 residues. This CDR3 is CATSDGGRNEQFF. In DNA form, the CDR3 reads TGTGCCACCTCGGACGGGGGGCGGAATGAGCAGTTCTTC.

The CDR3 protein is CAWSVDNTSNQPQHF. CDR3 DNA sequence: TGTGCCTGGAGTGTAGATAACACGAGCAATCAGCCCCAGCATTTT. The V and J genes are TRBV30 and TRBJ1-5; D ambiguous. Trimming cost V 0 bases and J 1 base, with 10 bases left between them. The CDR3 has 15 amino acids. From germline, CDR1 is GTSNPN and CDR2 SVGIG (reference sequence).

The gene calls are TRBV6-4 and TRBJ1-2; the match to TRBD1 covers 9 bases. This CDR3 has 14 amino acids. Unmatched junction bases numbered 10, after V lost 6 bases and J lost 8 bases. The germline CDR1 and CDR2 sequences are MRHNA and SNTAGT. The CDR3 sequence is CASRGQGTRWGYTF. In DNA, the CDR3 is TGTGCCAGCAGGGGACAGGGTACCCGGTGGGGCTACACCTTC.

V gene TRBV6-5 combines with J gene TRBJ1-5, with D possibly being TRBD1 (6 bases). The CDR3 contains 15 residues. Germline loops: CDR1 MNHEY, CDR2 SVGAGI. V gave up 4 bases and J gave up 2 bases, with 12 bases separating them. The CDR3 bases are TGTGCCAGCAGTTCCCCCAGGACAGGCAATCAGCCCCAGCATTTT. Encoded protein: CASSSPRTGNQPQHF.